This T cell receptor (beta chain) was captured in a study of monozygotic twins with inflammatory bowel disease (dated by TCRdb to the late 2010s). In the study overall: A total of roughly 28 monozygotic twin pairs were included in the full study, comprising nine German pairs (four IBD-concordant, five IBD-discordant) and 19 IBD-discordant Danish pairs. The search for disease-associated traits relied mainly on comparing, within discordant pairs, IBD patients with their genetically identical healthy co-twins. Each individual had, on average, about 151 000 unique TCRalpha sequences and 181 000 unique TCRbeta sequences available for analysis.

Paper-wide results and their limitations: A decrease in TCRbeta repertoire diversity, as measured by inverse Simpson index, was observed in IBD patients compared with their healthy co-twins. No difference in repertoire similarity was observed between concordant and discordant twins, possibly owing to limited statistical power. No single strong signal or clonotype linked to IBD turned up in the results, so the idea that one exists was not supported. Different T cell subtypes could not be distinguished in the analysis. Compared with healthy twins, IBD patients shared fewer clonotypes with other individuals, and the difference was most pronounced in patients with signs of disease activity. Background noise and inter-individual variability may have been introduced into the repertoires by the differing immunosuppressive treatments among patients.

The library was made by 5' RACE. For each TCR library, about 4,000 ng of total RNA was used. For each sample, cDNA synthesis with SMARTScribe reverse transcriptase was split into eight separate reactions. During cDNA synthesis, template switching was used to introduce unique molecular identifiers that contained a 6-nucleotide sample barcode. TCRalpha and TCRbeta cDNA was amplified in two nested PCRs of 16 and 9 cycles, and bead purification was carried out after each PCR. Before amplification, the cDNA was treated with uracil DNA-glycosylase and purified using the QIAquick PCR purification kit. The second PCR was the step at which Illumina TruSeq-compatible adapters and sample-specific barcodes were added. TapeStation and Qubit were used to check library quality and concentration, and roughly 4.9 ng of each library was pooled. The pooled libraries were sequenced with 2 x 100 bp reads and custom sequencing primers on an Illumina HiSeq2500 single-index Rapid Run. On the study's bioinformatics: MiGEC version 1.2.6 was used for UMI-based consensus assembly, which corrected PCR and sequencing errors. MiXCR version 2.1.1 was used for V(D)J alignment, clonotype assembly and CDR3 extraction. To normalise gene usage, clonotype sharing and MAIT/NKT TCR abundance, the top 1000, 10 000 and 20 000 clonotypes in each sample were analysed. After downsampling to 27 000 UMIs, diversity was calculated as the inverse Simpson index using the vegan R package. Paired Mann-Whitney U tests were applied to discordant twin pairs, and Benjamini-Hochberg correction was used for multiple testing. TCRdb reprocessed the reads; each CDR3 protein sequence makes one entry, and DNA is unavailable. The V and J calls and clone size come from TCRdb's table, not from the authors' own analysis. This sample's clone table shows about 380,000 distinct CDR3 sequences. 2.5% to 3% of the sample is taken by the ten largest.

The CDR3, from cysteine to phenylalanine, totals 15 residues. Nucleotide data are not available. In the case of this clonotype: Its target antigen remains unknown.

From each donor, a roughly 2.5 ml peripheral blood sample was collected into PAXgene tubes and stored at -80 degrees C. Without T cell sorting, total RNA was isolated from whole blood using the PAXgene blood miRNA kit on an automated QIAcube. Peripheral blood from monozygotic twin pairs concordant or discordant for inflammatory bowel disease was subjected to deep TCRalpha and TCRbeta repertoire profiling with unique molecular barcoding. Smoking habits were recorded for all twin pairs, and each individual was classified as a current, former or never smoker. Sequencing used blood. The chain is made from TRBV12-3 or TRBV12-4 and TRBJ2-5. This TCR came from a human donor with ulcerative colitis or Crohn's disease, or a healthy co-twin of an affected twin (not recorded which). CDR3 region: CASSPTTLDTETQYF.